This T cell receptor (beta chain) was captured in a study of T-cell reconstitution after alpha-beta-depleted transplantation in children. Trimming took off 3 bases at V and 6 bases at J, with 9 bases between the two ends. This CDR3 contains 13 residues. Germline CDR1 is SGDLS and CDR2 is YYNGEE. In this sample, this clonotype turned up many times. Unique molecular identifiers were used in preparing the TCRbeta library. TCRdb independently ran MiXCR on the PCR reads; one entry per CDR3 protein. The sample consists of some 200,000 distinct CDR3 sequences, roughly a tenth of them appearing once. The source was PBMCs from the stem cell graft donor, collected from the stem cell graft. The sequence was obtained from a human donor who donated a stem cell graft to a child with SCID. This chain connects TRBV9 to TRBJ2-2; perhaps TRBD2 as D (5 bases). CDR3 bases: TGTGCCAGCAGCGCCCAGAGGGCCGGGGAGCTGTTTTTT. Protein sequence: CASSAQRAGELFF.